This is a list of T cell receptor beta chains from one sample in a study of T cell changes during pregnancy in multiple sclerosis. Some clones are missing from TCRdb's copy, which holds only in-frame ones; the method was immunoSEQ multiplex PCR. The sample shows roughly 72,000 clones, approximately 95% of them seen only once. Sequenced material: CD4+ T cells from peripheral blood mononuclear cells, taken after pregnancy. All receptors derive from a female donor with multiple sclerosis, enrolled in a pregnancy study. The CDR3 runs from the conserved cysteine through the conserved F or W. The D gene is left open where the match is weak. Some rows mark clone size as missing; the rest say once, few, many or name a class of expanded clone.

j_gene | v_gene | abundance | d_gene | CDR3nt | CDR3aa
TRBJ2-3 | TRBV7-8 | - | - | TGTGCCAGCAGCCCCACGAGGGGGGGATCAGATACGCAGTATTTT | CASSPTRGGSDTQYF
TRBJ1-1 | TRBV6-1 | - | - | TGTGCCAGCAGTCAACTACTGAACACTGAAGCTTTCTTT | CASSQLLNTEAFF
TRBJ2-5 | TRBV5-4 | - | TRBD1 | TGTGCCAGCAGCACCGGGACAGGGATATTGGAGACCCAGTACTTC | CASSTGTGILETQYF
TRBJ2-2 | TRBV6-1 | - | - | TGTGCCAGCTCACTCAGGGGTTATTCCGGGGAGCTGTTTTTT | CASSLRGYSGELFF
TRBJ2-3 | TRBV14 | - | TRBD2 | TGTGCCAGCAGCCTGACTAGCCAGCTACGCACAGATACGCAGTATTTT | CASSLTSQLRTDTQYF
TRBJ2-2 | TRBV19 | - | TRBD2 | TGTGCCAGTAGTATGGAAACCCTAGCGGGGCGAGCGACCGGGGAGCTGTTTTTT | CASSMETLAGRATGELFF
TRBJ1-4 | TRBV5-8 | - | - | TGTGCCAGCAGTTTGGACAGACCGAATGAAAAACTGTTTTTT | CASSLDRPNEKLFF
TRBJ2-7 | TRBV19 | - | TRBD2 | TGTGCCAGTAGGAAAGGCGGCGGGAGTGGATCCTACGAGCAGTACTTC | CASRKGGGSGSYEQYF
TRBJ2-5 | TRBV25-1 | - | TRBD2 | TGTGCCAGCAGTGAATGGACTAGCGGGAGTCAAGAGACCCAGTACTTC | CASSEWTSGSQETQYF
TRBJ2-1 | TRBV5-1 | - | TRBD2 | TGCGCCAGCAGTATAACTAGCGGGTCTAATGAGCAGTTCTTC | CASSITSGSNEQFF
TRBJ2-1 | TRBV5-1 | once | TRBD2 | TGCGCCAGCAGCTCCGGGACTAGCGCCTACAATGAGCAGTTCTTC | CASSSGTSAYNEQFF
TRBJ1-4 | TRBV18 | - | - | TGTGCCAGCTCGACGAACCCTAATAGCGAAAAACTGTTTTTT | CASSTNPNSEKLFF
TRBJ1-2 | TRBV5-1 | - | TRBD1 | TGCGCCAGCAGCTCTCAGGGGGCGCGGGGCTACACCTTC | CASSSQGARGYTF
TRBJ1-1 | TRBV2 | - | - | TGTGCCAGCAGGGTCGGGAACACTGAAGCTTTCTTT | CASRVGNTEAFF
TRBJ2-2 | TRBV7-3 | - | TRBD2 | TGTGCCAGCAGCTTCAGTGGACTAGCTGACACCGGGGAGCTGTTTTTT | CASSFSGLADTGELFF
TRBJ1-1 | TRBV11-2 | - | - | TGTGCCAGCAGCTTCTATAGATGGGGGGCTGAAGCTTTCTTT | CASSFYRWGAEAFF
TRBJ1-1 | TRBV27 | - | - | TGTGCCAGCAGTTTAGGTCGGGGCACTGAAGCTTTCTTT | CASSLGRGTEAFF
TRBJ2-5 | TRBV5-1 | - | - | TGCGCCAGCAGCTTGGCAAGCAGGTTCGAGACCCAGTACTTC | CASSLASRFETQYF
TRBJ1-4 | TRBV27 | - | - | TGTGCCAGCAGTTTAGAATGGAGTGAAAAACTGTTTTTT | CASSLEWSEKLFF
TRBJ2-5 | TRBV15 | - | TRBD1 | TGTGCCACCGGGACAGGGGTCACAGAGACCCAGTACTTC | CATGTGVTETQYF
TRBJ1-1 | TRBV6-1 | - | - | TGTGCCAGCAGTGTGGACTTGAACACTGAAGCTTTCTTT | CASSVDLNTEAFF
TRBJ2-7 | TRBV21-1 | - | - | TGTGCCACCCCCGAGATAGTCGCCTACGAGCAGTACTTC | CATPEIVAYEQYF
TRBJ2-7 | TRBV28 | - | TRBD2 | TGTGCCAGCAGACGGATAGCGGGAGGGGGCGAGCAGTACTTC | CASRRIAGGGEQYF
TRBJ2-1 | TRBV9 | - | TRBD2 | TGTGCCAGCAGCGCGGCCGGGACTAGCGGGGGGCATGAGCAGTTCTTC | CASSAAGTSGGHEQFF
TRBJ2-5 | TRBV5-1 | - | - | TGCGCCAGCAGCTTAACCGGAGGATCGGTCAGGGAGACCCAGTACTTC | CASSLTGGSVRETQYF
TRBJ2-4 | TRBV10-2 | - | - | TGCGCCAGCAGTCCGGGACTGCTTCTAGCCAAAAACATTCAGTACTTC | CASSPGLLLAKNIQYF
TRBJ1-5 | TRBV27 | - | TRBD1 | TGTGCCAGCAGTTCTGTCAGGGGGATAAGTCAGCCCCAGCATTTT | CASSSVRGISQPQHF